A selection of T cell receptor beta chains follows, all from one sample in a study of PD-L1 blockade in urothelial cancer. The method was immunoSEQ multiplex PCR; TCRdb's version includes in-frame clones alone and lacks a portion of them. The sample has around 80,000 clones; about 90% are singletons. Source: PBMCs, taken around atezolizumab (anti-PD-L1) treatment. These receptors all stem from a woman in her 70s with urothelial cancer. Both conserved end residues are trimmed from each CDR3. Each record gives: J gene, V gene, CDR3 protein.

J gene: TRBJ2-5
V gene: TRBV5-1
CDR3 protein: ASSLEPSGDQETQY

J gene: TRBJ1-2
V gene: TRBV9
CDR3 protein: ASSASVSRGRYGYT

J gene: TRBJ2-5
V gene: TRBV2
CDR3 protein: ASLMDRGPETQY

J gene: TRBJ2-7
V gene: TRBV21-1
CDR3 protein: ASIGLAGVYEQY

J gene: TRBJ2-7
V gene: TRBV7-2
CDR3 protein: ASSRLSGTTYEQY

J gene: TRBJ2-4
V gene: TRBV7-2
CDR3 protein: ASSFSLTGIAKNIQY

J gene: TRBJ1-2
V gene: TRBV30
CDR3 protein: AWSVQTGSPSYGYT

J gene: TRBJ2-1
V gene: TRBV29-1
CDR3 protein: SVEGGRASGMLFSEQF

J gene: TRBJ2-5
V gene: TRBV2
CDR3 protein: ASRAWAGLAGAETQY

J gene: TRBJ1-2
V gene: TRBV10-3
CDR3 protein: AISESEFSYGYT

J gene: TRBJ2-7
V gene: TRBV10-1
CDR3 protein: ASSESSGRGDEQY

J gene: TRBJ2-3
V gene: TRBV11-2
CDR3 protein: ASRPIGGGRTDTQY

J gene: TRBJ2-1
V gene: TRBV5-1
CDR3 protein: ASSLGTGSYNEQF

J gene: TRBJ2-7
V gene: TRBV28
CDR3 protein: ASMPTRGEGSYEQY

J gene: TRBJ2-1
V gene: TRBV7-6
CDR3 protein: ASSLYLSSYNEQF

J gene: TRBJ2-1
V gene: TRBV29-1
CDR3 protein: SVKGVAGGNYNEQF

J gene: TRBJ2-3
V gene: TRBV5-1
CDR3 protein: ASSPGLAGGADTQY

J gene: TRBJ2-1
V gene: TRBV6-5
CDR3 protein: ASKAPGLAEQF

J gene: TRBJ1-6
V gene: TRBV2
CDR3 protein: ASGYGQGVNSPLH

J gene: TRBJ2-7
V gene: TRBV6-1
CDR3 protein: ASSATRTGYEQY

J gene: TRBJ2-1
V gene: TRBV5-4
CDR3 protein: ASSRAGVANEQF

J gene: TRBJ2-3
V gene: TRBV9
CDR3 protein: ASSVGLAGGDVDTQY

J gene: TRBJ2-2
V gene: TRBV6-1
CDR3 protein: ASSRTGGQTGELF

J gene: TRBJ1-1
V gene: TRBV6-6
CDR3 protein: ASSFDRGGAEAF

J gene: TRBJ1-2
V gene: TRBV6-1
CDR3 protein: ASRAPGGDGYT

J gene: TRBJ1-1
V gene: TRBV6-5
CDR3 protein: ASRTLQGEGTEAF

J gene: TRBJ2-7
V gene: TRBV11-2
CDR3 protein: ASRKGVYEQY

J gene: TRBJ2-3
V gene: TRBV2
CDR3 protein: ASARGSGPSTDTQY

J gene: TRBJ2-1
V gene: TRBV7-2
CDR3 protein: ASRPRLAGYNEQF

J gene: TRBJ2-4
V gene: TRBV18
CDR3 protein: ASSPRLAGLAKNIQY

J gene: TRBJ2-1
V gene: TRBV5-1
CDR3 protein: ASRWTGTNNEQF

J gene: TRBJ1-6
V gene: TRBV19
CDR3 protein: ASTRRTEENLGSPLH

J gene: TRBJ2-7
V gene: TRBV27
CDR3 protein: ASSLSGEGRGEQY

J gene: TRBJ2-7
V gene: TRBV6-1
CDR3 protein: ASSPGQYSYEQY

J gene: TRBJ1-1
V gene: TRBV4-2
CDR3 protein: ASSQGASPDTEAF

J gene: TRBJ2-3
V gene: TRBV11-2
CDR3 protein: ASSLTRGSDTQY

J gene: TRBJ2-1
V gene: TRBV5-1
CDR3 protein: ASSLKLAGGGGEQF

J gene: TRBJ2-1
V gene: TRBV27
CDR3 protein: ASSFRAGVIQF

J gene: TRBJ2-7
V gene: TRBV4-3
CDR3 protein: ASSQLLGTYEQY

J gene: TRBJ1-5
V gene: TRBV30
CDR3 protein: AWSVPDRVRQPQH

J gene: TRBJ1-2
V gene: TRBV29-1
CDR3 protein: SVESGQGASGYT

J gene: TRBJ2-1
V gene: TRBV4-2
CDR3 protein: ASSQWNSGVYNEQF

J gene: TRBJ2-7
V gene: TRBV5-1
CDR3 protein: ASSLGDRDEQY

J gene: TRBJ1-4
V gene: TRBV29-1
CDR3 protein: SVEDPDRGIEKLF

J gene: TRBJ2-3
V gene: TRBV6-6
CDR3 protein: ASSTSGTSTDTQY

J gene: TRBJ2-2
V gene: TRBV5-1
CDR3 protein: ASSLRLGTGELF

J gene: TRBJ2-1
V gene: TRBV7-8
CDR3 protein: ASSLGAADSYNEQF

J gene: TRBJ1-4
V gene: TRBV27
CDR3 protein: ASSAGTGGSGEKLF

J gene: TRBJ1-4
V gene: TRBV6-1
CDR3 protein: ASSLTGSNEKLF

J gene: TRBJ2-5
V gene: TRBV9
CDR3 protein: ASSVRGQETQY

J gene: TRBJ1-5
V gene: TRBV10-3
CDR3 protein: AVQGEGNQPQH

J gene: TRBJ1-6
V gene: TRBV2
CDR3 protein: ASSAFGESSYNSPLH

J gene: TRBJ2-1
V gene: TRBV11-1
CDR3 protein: ASSTRLGSYNEQF

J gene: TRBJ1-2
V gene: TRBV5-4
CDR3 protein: ASSFLTGDGYT